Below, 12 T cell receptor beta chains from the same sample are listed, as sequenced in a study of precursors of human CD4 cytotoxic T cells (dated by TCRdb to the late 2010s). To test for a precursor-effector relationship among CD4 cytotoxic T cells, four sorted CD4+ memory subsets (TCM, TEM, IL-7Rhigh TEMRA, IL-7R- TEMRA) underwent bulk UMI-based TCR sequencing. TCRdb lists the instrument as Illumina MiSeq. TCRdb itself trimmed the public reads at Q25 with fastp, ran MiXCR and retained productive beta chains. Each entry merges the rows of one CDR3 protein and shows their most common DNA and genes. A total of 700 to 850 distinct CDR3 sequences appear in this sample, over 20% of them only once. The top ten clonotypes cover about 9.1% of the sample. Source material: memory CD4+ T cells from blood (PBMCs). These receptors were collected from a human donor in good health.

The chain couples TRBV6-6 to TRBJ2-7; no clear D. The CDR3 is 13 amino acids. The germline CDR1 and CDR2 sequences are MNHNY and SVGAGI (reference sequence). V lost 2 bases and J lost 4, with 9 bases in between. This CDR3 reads CASSYVPSYEQYF. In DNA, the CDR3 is TGTGCCAGCAGTTACGTCCCGTCGTACGAGCAGTACTTC.

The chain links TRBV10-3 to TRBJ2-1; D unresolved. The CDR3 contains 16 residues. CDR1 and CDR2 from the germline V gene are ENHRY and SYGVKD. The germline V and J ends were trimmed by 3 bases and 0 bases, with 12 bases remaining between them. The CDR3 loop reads CAISEKSPNSYNEQFF. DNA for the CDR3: TGTGCCATCAGTGAAAAAAGTCCAAACTCCTACAATGAGCAGTTCTTC.

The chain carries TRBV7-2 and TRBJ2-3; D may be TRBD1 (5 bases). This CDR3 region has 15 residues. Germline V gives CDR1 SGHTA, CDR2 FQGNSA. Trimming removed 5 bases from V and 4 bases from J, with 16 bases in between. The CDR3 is CASSAQGTTADTQYF. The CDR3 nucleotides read TGTGCCAGCAGCGCTCAGGGTACGACGGCAGATACGCAGTATTTT.

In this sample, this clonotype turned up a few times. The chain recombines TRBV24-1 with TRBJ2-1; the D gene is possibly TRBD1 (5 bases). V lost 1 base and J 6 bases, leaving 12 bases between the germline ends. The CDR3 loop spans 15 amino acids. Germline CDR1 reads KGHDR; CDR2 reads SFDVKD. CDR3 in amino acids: CATSDLGDRTNEQFF. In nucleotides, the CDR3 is TGTGCCACCAGTGATTTAGGGGATCGTACCAATGAGCAGTTCTTC.

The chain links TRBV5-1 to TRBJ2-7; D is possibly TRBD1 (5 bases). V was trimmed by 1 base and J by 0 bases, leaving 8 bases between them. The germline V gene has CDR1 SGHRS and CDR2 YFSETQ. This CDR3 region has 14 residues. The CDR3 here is CASSLRQLSYEQYF. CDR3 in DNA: TGCGCCAGCAGCTTGAGACAGCTCTCCTACGAGCAGTACTTC.

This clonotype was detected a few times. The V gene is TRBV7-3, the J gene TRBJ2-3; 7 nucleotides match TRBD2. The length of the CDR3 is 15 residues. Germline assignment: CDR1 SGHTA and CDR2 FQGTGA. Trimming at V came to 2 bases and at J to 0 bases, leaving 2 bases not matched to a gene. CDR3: CASSLRLASTDTQYF. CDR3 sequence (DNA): TGTGCCAGCAGCTTACGACTAGCTAGCACAGATACGCAGTATTTT. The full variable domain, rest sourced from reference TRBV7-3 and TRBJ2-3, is GAGVSQTPSNKVTEKGKYVELRCDPISGHTALYWYRQSLGQGPEFLIYFQGTGAADDSGLPNDRFFAVRPEGSVSTLKIQRTERGDSAVYLCASSLRLASTDTQYFGPGTRLTVL.

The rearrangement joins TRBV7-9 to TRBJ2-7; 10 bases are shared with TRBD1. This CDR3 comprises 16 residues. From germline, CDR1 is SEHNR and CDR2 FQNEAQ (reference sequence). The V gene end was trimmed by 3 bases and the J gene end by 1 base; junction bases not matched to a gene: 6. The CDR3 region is CASSFHRDRGSYEQYF. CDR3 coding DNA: TGTGCCAGCAGCTTCCACCGGGACAGGGGATCCTACGAGCAGTACTTC. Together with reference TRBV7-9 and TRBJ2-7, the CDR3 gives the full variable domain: DTGVSQNPRHKITKRGQNVTFRCDPISEHNRLYWYRQTLGQGPEFLTYFQNEAQLEKSRLLSDRFSAERPKGSFSTLEIQRTEQGDSAMYLCASSFHRDRGSYEQYFGPGTRLTVT.

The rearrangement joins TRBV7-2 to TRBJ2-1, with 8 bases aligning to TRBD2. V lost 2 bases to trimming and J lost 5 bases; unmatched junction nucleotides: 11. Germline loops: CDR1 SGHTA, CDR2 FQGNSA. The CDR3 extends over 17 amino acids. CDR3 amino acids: CASSLSVASGRNNEQFF. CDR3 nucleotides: TGTGCCAGCAGCTTATCGGTGGCTAGCGGGCGAAACAATGAGCAGTTCTTC.

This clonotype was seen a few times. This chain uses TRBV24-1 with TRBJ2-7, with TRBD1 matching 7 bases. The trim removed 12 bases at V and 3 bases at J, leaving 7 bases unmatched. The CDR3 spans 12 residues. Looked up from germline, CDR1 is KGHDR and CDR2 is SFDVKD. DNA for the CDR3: TGTGCCTCTTCACAGGGGAGCTACGAGCAGTACTTC. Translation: CASSQGSYEQYF.

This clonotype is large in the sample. CDR3 residues: CASSRLAVNIQYF. Here the CDR3 DNA reads TGTGCCAGCAGCCGACTAGCGGTAAACATTCAGTACTTC. The chain joins TRBV3-1 to TRBJ2-4; TRBD2 aligns across 9 bases. Trimming cost V 4 bases and J 6 bases; bases outside gene matches: 1. CDR3 size: 13 residues. Germline CDR1 and CDR2: LGHDT and YNNKEL (reference sequence).

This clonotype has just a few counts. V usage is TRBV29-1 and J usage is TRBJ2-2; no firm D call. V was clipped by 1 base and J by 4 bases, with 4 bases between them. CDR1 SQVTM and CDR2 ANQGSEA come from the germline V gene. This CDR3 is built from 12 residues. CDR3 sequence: CSVEGGTGELFF. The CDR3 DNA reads TGCAGCGTTGAAGGCGGCACCGGGGAGCTGTTTTTT.

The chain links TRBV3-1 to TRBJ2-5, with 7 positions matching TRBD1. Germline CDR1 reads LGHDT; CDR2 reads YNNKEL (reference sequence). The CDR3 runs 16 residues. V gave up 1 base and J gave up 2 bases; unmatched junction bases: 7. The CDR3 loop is CASSQGQGQEQETQYF. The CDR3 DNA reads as TGTGCCAGCAGCCAAGGTCAAGGACAGGAGCAAGAGACCCAGTACTTC.